What follows are 22 T cell receptor beta chains derived from one specimen sequenced in a study of graft-versus-host responses after intestinal transplantation (dated by TCRdb to the early 2020s). Library creation used the immunoSEQ multiplex PCR assay. TCRdb holds this immuneACCESS table with in-frame rearrangements only. Some clones are missing; in checked studies, unresolved V genes explain under half, and the rest has no known cause. Within this sample are around 100,000 clones, with roughly 93% of them counted one time only. Together, the top ten hold roughly 1% of the sample. What the time point label conveys for this sample: cells obtained before transplantation from donor or recipient. These TCRs are of unknown antigen specificity. The input for sequencing was unstimulated CD8+ T cells sorted from spleen or lymph node cells, taken before intestinal transplant. Every receptor here comes from a human donor who received an intestinal transplant.

This clone was seen once. One end of the junction fails to match germline, which may point to a read error. The J gene is TRBJ1-1, the V gene TRBV29-1, with TRBD1 matching 8 bases. The CDR3 runs 9 residues. Germline CDR1 is SQVTM and CDR2 is ANQGSEA. This chain's CDR3 is CSVPGTGSF. In nucleotides, the CDR3 is TGCAGCGTGCCCGGGACAGGTTCATTT.

The chain employs TRBV7-9 and TRBJ2-7; possible D gene TRBD2, 6 bases. The V end lost 3 bases, the J end lost 5 bases, and 11 bases lay between the germline ends. This CDR3 has 13 amino acids. Per the germline V gene, CDR1 is SEHNR and CDR2 is FQNEAQ (reference sequence). The CDR3 sequence: CASSFPGDNEQYF. CDR3 nucleotide sequence: TGTGCCAGCAGCTTCCCGGGAGACAACGAGCAGTACTTC.

The chain is built from TRBV19 and TRBJ1-5; 7 bases are a match to TRBD1. The CDR3 covers 14 residues. Germline lookup yields CDR1 LNHDA and CDR2 SQIVND (reference sequence). J was trimmed by 2 bases and V by 8 bases; bases with no gene match: 6. The CDR3 spells CASSRGTGNQPQHF. CDR3 nucleotide sequence: TGTGCCAGTTCCCGAGGGACAGGCAATCAGCCCCAGCATTTT.

The rearrangement joins TRBV11-2 to TRBJ2-5; D is uncertain. The J call may not be correct, given that the DNA end is closer to TRBJ2-7. The CDR3 loop spans 11 amino acids. CDR1 and CDR2 from the germline V gene are SGHAT and FQNNGV. As DNA, the CDR3 is TGTGCCAGCAGCTTAACCTACGAGCAGTACTTC. Translated, it gives CASSLTYEQYF.

The chain couples TRBV7-6 to TRBJ1-6; D call uncertain. This CDR3 spans 15 amino acids. Trimming took 2 bases from V and 9 from J, leaving 14 bases between them. Looked up from germline, CDR1 is SGHVS and CDR2 is FNYEAQ. This CDR3 is CASSLLSPGSSPLHF. The CDR3 DNA reads TGTGCCAGCAGCTTACTTTCACCCGGGAGTTCACCCCTCCACTTT.

The table lists this clone with a count of one. The chain couples TRBV11-2 to TRBJ1-5; D is perhaps TRBD1 (5 bases). The CDR3 length is 15 residues. V was trimmed by 1 base and J by 7 bases, leaving 14 bases between them. The germline gives CDR1 SGHAT, CDR2 FQNNGV. As DNA, the CDR3 is TGTGCCAGCAGCTTAGGAACAGGCCGAGGGCAGCCCCAGCATTTT. Translating gives CASSLGTGRGQPQHF.

This clone was seen once. This chain connects TRBV29-1 to TRBJ2-7, with 9 bases that match TRBD1. From germline, CDR1 is SQVTM and CDR2 ANQGSEA. The trim removed 6 bases at V and 7 bases at J, leaving 4 bases unmatched. This CDR3 is built from 11 residues. CDR3: CSVGQGREQYF. In DNA form, the CDR3 reads TGCAGCGTAGGACAGGGGAGGGAGCAGTACTTC.

V and J are TRBV7-9 and TRBJ2-1, with a tentative D call TRBD1 (5 bases). V lost 2 bases, J lost 7 bases, and 12 bases lay in between. Germline CDR1 and CDR2: SEHNR and FQNEAQ (reference sequence). The CDR3 consists of 14 residues. The CDR3 DNA reads as TGTGCCAGCAGCTTATATCAGGGCATAAATGAGCAGTTCTTC. This encodes CASSLYQGINEQFF.

The V gene is TRBV2, the J gene TRBJ2-2, with D perhaps matching TRBD2 (5 bases). Germline-derived CDR1 and CDR2 are SNHLY and FYNNEI. This CDR3 spans 14 amino acids. Between the trimmed V and J ends, which lost 6 bases and 4 bases, there was a span of 12 bases. The CDR3 nucleotides read TGTGCCAGCAGCAACGGGATTTCCACCGGGGAGCTGTTTTTT. Residues: CASSNGISTGELFF.

This chain uses TRBV25-1 with TRBJ1-6; TRBD1 is a possible D gene (5 bases). V was clipped by 3 bases and J by 10 bases, with 19 bases between them. CDR3 length: 16 amino acids. Germline values: CDR1 MGHDK, CDR2 SYGVNS. This CDR3 reads CASSDSMGGGGSPLHF. CDR3 in DNA: TGTGCCAGCAGTGACTCGATGGGCGGGGGAGGCTCACCCCTCCACTTT.

This rearrangement joins TRBV4-1 to TRBJ2-3; a weak D match, TRBD2 (6 bases). The V gene's germline CDR1 is MGHRA and CDR2 YSYEKL. Trimming pared 0 bases from V and 3 bases from J, leaving 22 bases between. CDR3 length equals 19 residues. The chain's CDR3 is CASSQDVGSGGILTDTQYF. As DNA, the CDR3 is TGCGCCAGCAGCCAAGACGTAGGTAGTGGGGGGATCCTTACAGATACGCAGTATTTT.

As regards this clone: In the same sample, other DNA sequences code for this CDR3. The chain uses TRBV29-1 and TRBJ2-1; no clear D. Germline loops: CDR1 SQVTM, CDR2 ANQGSEA. Trimming removed 4 bases at V and 6 bases at J, with 4 bases between. The CDR3 totals 10 residues. The CDR3 is CSVAGNEQFF. The CDR3 DNA reads as TGCAGCGTTGCCGGCAATGAGCAGTTCTTC.

The chain combines TRBV9 with TRBJ2-1, with 9 bases identical to TRBD2. V dropped 2 bases and J dropped 2; count of bases not matched to a gene: 5. The germline V gene encodes CDR1 SGDLS and CDR2 YYNGEE. This CDR3 has 16 amino acids. CDR3 sequence reads: CASSVVAGGPYNEQFF. In DNA form, the CDR3 reads TGTGCCAGCAGCGTTGTGGCGGGGGGGCCCTACAATGAGCAGTTCTTC. Full variable domain (rest looked up from reference TRBV9 and TRBJ2-1): DSGVTQTPKHLITATGQRVTLRCSPRSGDLSVYWYQQSLDQGLQFLIQYYNGEERAKGNILERFSAQQFPDLHSELNLSSLELGDSALYFCASSVVAGGPYNEQFFGPGTRLTVL.

V is TRBV2 and J is TRBJ2-1, with D unresolved. The V and J ends lost 3 bases and 8 bases respectively, with 11 bases between them. CDR3 size: 13 residues. CDR1 and CDR2 from the germline V gene are SNHLY and FYNNEI. The CDR3 spells CASSEGQVDEQFF. The CDR3 DNA is TGTGCCAGCAGTGAGGGCCAGGTCGATGAGCAGTTCTTC. The full variable domain, completed using reference TRBV2 and TRBJ2-1, is EPEVTQTPSHQVTQMGQEVILRCVPISNHLYFYWYRQILGQKVEFLVSFYNNEISEKSEIFDDQFSVERPDGSNFTLKIRSTKLEDSAMYFCASSEGQVDEQFFGPGTRLTVL.

On this clone itself: At one of its ends the junction is not consistent with the germline gene, which may arise from a read error. V usage is TRBV6-6 and J usage is TRBJ2-1, with D tentatively TRBD2 (6 bases). Germline CDR1 reads MNHNY; CDR2 reads SVGAGI (reference sequence). The CDR3 sequence is 14 residues long. The CDR3 loop is CASSYSGSGGEQLF. In DNA, the CDR3 is TGTGCCAGCAGTTACTCCGGTAGCGGAGGAGAGCAGCTCTTC.

This chain uses TRBV13 with TRBJ2-5; a possible D gene is TRBD1 (7 bases). The CDR3 extends over 16 amino acids. Germline V gives CDR1 PRHDT, CDR2 FYEKMQ (reference sequence). Trimming pared 1 base from V and 1 base from J, leaving 13 bases between. In DNA, the CDR3 is TGTGCCAGCAGCTTAGCAGGAGGGGGCCCCCAAGAGACCCAGTACTTC. It translates to CASSLAGGGPQETQYF. Supplemented by reference TRBV13 and TRBJ2-5, the full variable domain reads AAGVIQSPRHLIKEKRETATLKCYPIPRHDTVYWYQQGPGQDPQFLISFYEKMQSDKGSIPDRFSAQQFSDYHSELNMSSLELGDSALYFCASSLAGGGPQETQYFGPGTRLLVL.

The chain links TRBV6-6 to TRBJ1-5; weak D call: TRBD1 (5 bases). The CDR3 is 13 amino acids. Germline lookup yields CDR1 MNHNY and CDR2 SVGAGI (reference sequence). The germline V and J ends were trimmed by 2 bases and 6 bases, with 8 bases remaining between them. CDR3 nucleotides: TGTGCCAGCAGTTACAGGGGAGGTCAGCCCCAGCATTTT. Encoded protein: CASSYRGGQPQHF.

The V call is TRBV5-6, the J call TRBJ2-7, with 12 positions matching TRBD2. The germline CDR1 and CDR2 sequences are SGHDT and YYEEEE. The CDR3 loop spans 15 amino acids. The V segment lost 2 bases and the J segment 6 bases; nucleotides outside the gene matches: 6. The CDR3 protein is CASSFSSGGAGEQYF. CDR3 nucleotides: TGTGCCAGCAGCTTCTCTAGCGGGGGGGCCGGCGAGCAGTACTTC.

The chain uses TRBV4-2 and TRBJ1-1; no reliable D call. The germline CDR1 and CDR2 sequences are LGHNA and YNFKEQ. V was cut by 3 bases and J by 6 bases, with 17 bases left in between. The CDR3 totals 15 residues. CDR3 amino acids: CASSQDRLSVAEAFF. The CDR3 nucleotides are TGTGCCAGCAGCCAGGACCGATTGAGTGTCGCTGAAGCTTTCTTT.

The V gene is TRBV5-8, the J gene TRBJ2-2; D might be TRBD1 or TRBD2, each matching 5 bases. Germline assignment: CDR1 SGHTS and CDR2 YDEGEE. Trimming left V 3 bases short and J 1 base short, with 7 bases between. CDR3 length: 14 residues. The chain's CDR3 is CASSSRGNTGELFF. CDR3 in DNA: TGTGCCAGCAGCTCGAGGGGGAACACCGGGGAGCTGTTTTTT.

This clone came up once. This chain connects TRBV5-3 to TRBJ2-1, with a tentative D call TRBD1 (5 bases). TRBV5-3 falls under the ORF class, with uncertain function. The CDR3 extends over 15 amino acids. Trimming removed 4 bases from V and 6 bases from J, with 17 bases in between. CDR3 protein: CARSPDMGPGNEQFF. In DNA form, the CDR3 reads TGTGCCAGAAGCCCCGACATGGGGCCGGGCAATGAGCAGTTCTTC.

The rearrangement uses TRBV9 and TRBJ2-2; TRBD2 agrees at 9 bases. The CDR3 has 17 residues. Germline CDR1 is SGDLS and CDR2 is YYNGEE. V shed 0 bases and J 3 bases; nucleotides not matched to a gene: 6. The CDR3 here is CASSVELAGADTGELFF. DNA of the CDR3: TGTGCCAGCAGCGTAGAATTAGCGGGGGCCGACACCGGGGAGCTGTTTTTT. Using reference TRBV9 and TRBJ2-2 for the parts outside the CDR3, the full variable domain is DSGVTQTPKHLITATGQRVTLRCSPRSGDLSVYWYQQSLDQGLQFLIQYYNGEERAKGNILERFSAQQFPDLHSELNLSSLELGDSALYFCASSVELAGADTGELFFGEGSRLTVL.